This T cell receptor beta chain was obtained from a study of cytomegalovirus exposure and HLA in healthy donors. Study observations and caveats: The study labeled 170 or so TCR beta chains cytomegalovirus-associated.

A note on this clone: What it binds is unknown.

Primers for the PCR totalled 60 Vbeta and 13 Jbeta. The protocol was immunoSEQ multiplex PCR, while the TCRdb copy is restricted to in-frame clones and leaves out a portion. The sample records about 110,000 clones, around 81% being singletons. Trimming removed 4 bases from V and 5 bases from J; junction bases left unmatched: 3. There are 13 residues in the CDR3. The germline gives CDR1 MNHEY, CDR2 SMNVEV (reference sequence). The receptor comes from a woman under 40 in good health and CMV-seronegative. The sample was PBMCs. The rearrangement joins TRBV27 to TRBJ1-1; 8 bases line up with TRBD1. The CDR3 region is CASSSDRATEAFF. The CDR3 region has the DNA TGTGCCAGCAGTTCGGACAGGGCGACTGAAGCTTTCTTT.